This TCR beta chain was sequenced for a study of graft-versus-host responses after intestinal transplantation. Study outcomes and limitations: Graft-donor T cell macrochimerism in patients accompanied high graft-versus-host to host-versus-graft clonal ratios in allografts. Recipient marrow held GvH clones, some first seen in ileum or blood. Peak GvH clone levels in circulation were associated with early post-transplant HvG declines.

The CDR3 has 16 residues. V gave up 3 bases and J gave up 2 bases, with 16 bases separating them. Looked up from germline, CDR1 is SGHRS and CDR2 is YFSETQ. Of note for this clone: Its antigen remains unknown.

Here immunoSEQ multiplex PCR was the method, and the copy in TCRdb shows in-frame clones only, minus some. The sample has about 120,000 clones, 95% seen once. V gene TRBV5-1 combines with J gene TRBJ2-3; D gene ambiguous. Source: unstimulated CD8+ T cells sorted from spleen or lymph node cells, taken before intestinal transplant. The sequence was obtained from a human donor who received an intestinal transplant. CDR3 nucleotides: TGCGCCAGCAGCTCGATAGATACGCAGCCCACAGATACGCAGTATTTT. It yields the protein CASSSIDTQPTDTQYF.